Below, 16 T cell receptor beta chains from the same sample are listed, as sequenced in a study of cytomegalovirus exposure and HLA in healthy donors. In the PCR, 60 Vbeta and 13 Jbeta primers were used. The table came from immunoSEQ multiplex PCR; TCRdb's copy has only in-frame clones and leaves some out. The table shows some 97,000 clones, with around 80% occurring only once. The source material was PBMCs. All receptors come from a woman aged 18 to 35 in good health and CMV-seronegative.

The rearrangement links TRBV11-2 to TRBJ2-1, with 9 bases fitting TRBD2. The ends lost 0 bases at V and 9 bases at J; junction bases unmatched: 3. This CDR3 is 14 amino acids long. CDR1 is SGHAT and CDR2 is FQNNGV in the germline V gene. The CDR3: CASSLDASGAEQFF. CDR3 DNA sequence: TGTGCCAGCAGCTTAGATGCTAGCGGGGCTGAGCAGTTCTTC.

This chain joins TRBV5-1 and TRBJ2-3; D may be TRBD2 (7 bases). V was shortened by 4 bases and J by 1 base, with 10 bases between the two germline ends. Germline CDR1 and CDR2: SGHRS and YFSETQ. The length of the CDR3 is 14 residues. DNA of the CDR3: TGCGCCAGCAGCGGGAGGGGGGGCACAGATACGCAGTATTTT. Translating it yields CASSGRGGTDTQYF.

This chain connects TRBV9 to TRBJ2-7, with TRBD2 matching 11 bases. Germline V lookup: CDR1 SGDLS, CDR2 YYNGEE. The CDR3 loop spans 15 amino acids. The V gene end was trimmed by 3 bases and the J gene end by 4 bases; junction bases not matched to a gene: 6. The CDR3 nucleotides read TGTGCCAGCAGCGGGGGACTAGCGGAAACTTACGAGCAGTACTTC. This gives the protein CASSGGLAETYEQYF.

V is TRBV28 and J is TRBJ1-1; 8 bases align to TRBD1. The CDR3 runs to 15 residues. The germline V gene encodes CDR1 MDHEN and CDR2 SYDVKM. Trimming at V came to 8 bases and at J to 1 base, leaving 9 bases not matched to a gene. CDR3 sequence (DNA): TGTGCCAGCGGTTCGACAGGGGCCCCGAACACTGAAGCTTTCTTT. Its translation: CASGSTGAPNTEAFF.

The chain uses TRBV7-6 and TRBJ2-7; 8 positions match TRBD1. Losses at the gene ends were 1 base for V and 0 bases for J; bases not matched to a gene: 11. The CDR3 length is 18 residues. CDR1 is SGHVS and CDR2 is FNYEAQ in the germline V gene. CDR3 sequence: CASSLDPGQVDSSYEQYF. In nucleotides, the CDR3 is TGTGCCAGCAGCTTAGACCCGGGACAGGTTGATAGCTCCTACGAGCAGTACTTC.

The chain is built from TRBV2 and TRBJ2-6; 7 positions agree with TRBD1. Germline-derived CDR1 and CDR2 are SNHLY and FYNNEI. The CDR3 spans 16 residues. Trimming removed 4 bases from V and 3 bases from J; junction bases left unmatched: 6. The CDR3 DNA reads as TGTGCCAGCAGTGGGACAGGCCCTAATGGGGCCAACGTCCTGACTTTC. Translation: CASSGTGPNGANVLTF.

The chain employs TRBV6-1 and TRBJ1-5, with 8 positions matching TRBD1. This CDR3 has 17 amino acids. From germline, CDR1 is MNHNS and CDR2 SASEGT. J gave up 6 bases and V 4 bases, and 14 bases lay outside the gene matches. CDR3 region: CASSAYIGQGKSQPQHF. Written as DNA, the CDR3 is TGTGCCAGCAGTGCATATATTGGACAGGGAAAAAGTCAGCCCCAGCATTTT.

V usage is TRBV4-3 and J usage is TRBJ1-4, with D perhaps TRBD1 (6 bases). This CDR3 is 15 amino acids long. Germline loops: CDR1 LGHNA, CDR2 YSLEER. The V end was cut by 1 base, the J end by 8 bases, with 14 bases between. DNA for the CDR3: TGCGCCAGCAGCCAAGCGGGGGGGGCAGGGGAAAAACTGTTTTTT. Translating gives CASSQAGGAGEKLFF.

The gene calls are TRBV29-1 and TRBJ2-2, with D perhaps matching TRBD1 (5 bases). V gave up 5 bases and J gave up 3 bases, with 7 bases separating them. CDR1 is SQVTM, CDR2 ANQGSEA, per germline. This CDR3 comprises 12 residues. CDR3 residues: CSVPGHTGELFF. The CDR3 bases are TGCAGCGTTCCAGGGCACACCGGGGAGCTGTTTTTT.

On this clone: One end of the junction is discordant with germline, which a read error may explain. This chain joins TRBV30 and TRBJ1-2; D not resolved. This CDR3 contains 12 residues. The germline V gene encodes CDR1 GTSNPN and CDR2 SVGIG (reference sequence). DNA of the CDR3: TGTGCCCGGAGGATCCTGGAGGGTGGCTACACCTTC. Its translation: CARRILEGGYTF.

In this sample, this clone turned up a few times. This rearrangement joins TRBV18 to TRBJ2-5; 10 bases agree with TRBD2. The J call may be wrong; the DNA end is better matched by TRBJ2-7. The length of the CDR3 is 16 residues. CDR1 is KGHSH, CDR2 LQKENI, per germline. This CDR3 is CASSPVGAGGTYEQYF. The CDR3 DNA is TGTGCCAGCTCACCAGTGGGAGCGGGAGGGACCTACGAGCAGTACTTC.

V is TRBV9 and J is TRBJ2-7, with TRBD1 identical over 10 bases. CDR3 length: 16 residues. The ends lost 3 bases at V and 6 bases at J; junction bases unmatched: 12. From germline, CDR1 is SGDLS and CDR2 YYNGEE. The CDR3 reads CASSETPGQGIREQYF. DNA of the CDR3: TGTGCCAGCAGCGAGACACCGGGACAGGGGATACGCGAGCAGTACTTC. The full variable domain, with the rest looked up from reference TRBV9 and TRBJ2-7, is DSGVTQTPKHLITATGQRVTLRCSPRSGDLSVYWYQQSLDQGLQFLIQYYNGEERAKGNILERFSAQQFPDLHSELNLSSLELGDSALYFCASSETPGQGIREQYFGPGTRLTVT.

The J gene is TRBJ2-1, the V gene TRBV6-5; TRBD2 matches at 8 bases. The CDR3 has 16 residues. The J segment lost 5 bases and the V segment lost 0 bases, leaving 6 bases of the junction unmatched. Germline assignment: CDR1 MNHEY and CDR2 SVGAGI. The DNA of the CDR3 is TGTGCCAGCAGTTACTCTGAGACTAGCGCCAACAATGAGCAGTTCTTC. The encoded protein is CASSYSETSANNEQFF.

The J gene is TRBJ1-2, the V gene TRBV29-1; tentatively, D is TRBD1 (6 bases). V lost 0 bases and J lost 6, with 14 bases in between. Germline values: CDR1 SQVTM, CDR2 ANQGSEA. The CDR3 is 14 amino acids. In DNA form, the CDR3 reads TGCAGCGTTGAAGAAGTTCGGCAGGGGCATGGCTACACCTTC. Residues: CSVEEVRQGHGYTF.

The chain carries TRBV4-1 and TRBJ2-2, with D perhaps matching TRBD1 (6 bases). V lost 5 bases and J 2 bases, leaving 15 bases between the germline ends. In germline, CDR1 is MGHRA, CDR2 YSYEKL. The CDR3 totals 16 residues. As DNA, the CDR3 is TGCGCCAGCAGCTTCAGCCCGGGACAAAACACCGGGGAGCTGTTTTTT. As protein: CASSFSPGQNTGELFF.

This rearrangement joins TRBV7-9 to TRBJ2-3; 8 bases agree with TRBD2. The CDR3 sequence is 15 residues long. After removal of 6 bases from V and 4 bases from J, the junction contained 9 bases not matched to a gene. The germline gives CDR1 SEHNR, CDR2 FQNEAQ (reference sequence). This CDR3 is CASRGEREISDTQYF. Here the CDR3 DNA reads TGTGCCAGCAGAGGTGAGCGGGAGATTTCAGATACGCAGTATTTT.